The 17 T cell receptor beta chains below were found in one sample sequenced in a study of cytomegalovirus exposure and HLA in healthy donors. 13 Jbeta primers and 60 Vbeta primers were used for the PCR. Only in-frame clones appear in the TCRdb table, and some are missing; sequencing was by immunoSEQ multiplex PCR. Here the sample spans about 99,000 clones, 70% to 85% being singletons. The material sequenced was PBMCs. The receptor source for this set is a young woman in good health and CMV-seropositive.

The chain carries TRBV9 and TRBJ2-1; no firm D call. The CDR3 is 13 residues long. Deletions cut 0 bases from V and 10 bases from J, with 11 bases between. The germline CDR1 and CDR2 sequences are SGDLS and YYNGEE. The CDR3 sequence is CASSVGALGEQFF. The CDR3 DNA sequence: TGTGCCAGCAGCGTAGGCGCCCTCGGGGAGCAGTTCTTC.

This chain links TRBV28 with TRBJ1-1; TRBD1 aligns across 8 bases. V lost 5 bases, J lost 7 bases, and 9 bases stayed unmatched. CDR1 is MDHEN and CDR2 is SYDVKM in the germline V gene. The CDR3 runs 14 residues. The CDR3 loop is CASSGPSGGIEAFF. The CDR3 DNA is TGTGCCAGCAGTGGCCCCTCAGGGGGCATTGAAGCTTTCTTT.

This chain links TRBV28 with TRBJ1-5; D is perhaps TRBD1 (5 bases). Trimming pared 6 bases from V and 4 bases from J, leaving 7 bases between. CDR3 length: 12 residues. The germline gives CDR1 MDHEN, CDR2 SYDVKM. CDR3 nucleotides: TGTGCCAGCAGCAGGGTTAATCAGCCCCAGCATTTT. The encoded protein is CASSRVNQPQHF.

The chain employs TRBV4-1 and TRBJ2-7; D is perhaps TRBD1 (5 bases). CDR1 and CDR2 (germline): MGHRA, YSYEKL. The CDR3 loop spans 14 amino acids. V was cut by 6 bases and J by 0 bases, with 12 bases left in between. Written as DNA, the CDR3 is TGCGCCAGCAGGGAAGGGGAAGGCTCCTACGAGCAGTACTTC. Translation gives CASREGEGSYEQYF.

The chain employs TRBV5-1 and TRBJ2-7; weak D call: TRBD1 (6 bases). Per germline, CDR1 SGHRS and CDR2 YFSETQ. V lost 0 bases and J 0 bases, leaving 10 bases between the germline ends. The CDR3 consists of 15 residues. The CDR3 DNA reads TGCGCCAGCAGCTTGGTATCAGGGGTCTCCTACGAGCAGTACTTC. Protein: CASSLVSGVSYEQYF.

The table lists this clone with a few counts. The chain joins TRBV25-1 to TRBJ2-3; TRBD1 aligns across 8 bases. CDR1 is MGHDK, CDR2 SYGVNS, per germline. Trimming cost V 3 bases and J 0 bases; bases outside gene matches: 2. This CDR3 has 15 amino acids. The CDR3, as DNA: TGTGCCAGCAGTGAGCGACAGGGGAGCACAGATACGCAGTATTTT. Protein: CASSERQGSTDTQYF.

CDR3 residues: CASSVGTMDTQYF. CDR3 DNA sequence: TGTGCCAGCAGCGTAGGGACAATGGATACGCAGTATTTT. The chain joins TRBV9 to TRBJ2-3, with D tentatively TRBD1 (5 bases). This CDR3 spans 13 amino acids. The germline CDR1 and CDR2 sequences are SGDLS and YYNGEE. V was cut by 0 bases and J by 6 bases, with 8 bases left in between.

The chain recombines TRBV30 with TRBJ1-2, with 9 bases lining up with TRBD1. The V gene's germline CDR1 is GTSNPN and CDR2 SVGIG (reference sequence). V trimming: 3 bases; J trimming: 8 bases; junction bases outside the gene matches: 10. The CDR3 is 14 amino acids. DNA of the CDR3: TGTGCCTGGAGGGACCTCGGAACAGGGGGCGGCTACACCTTC. Translation: CAWRDLGTGGGYTF. The complete variable domain, with remaining parts taken from reference TRBV30 and TRBJ1-2, reads SQTIHQWPATLVQPVGSPLSLECTVEGTSNPNLYWYRQAAGRGLQLLFYSVGIGQISSEVPQNLSASRPQDRQFILSSKKLLLSDSGFYLCAWRDLGTGGGYTFGSGTRLTVV.

The chain carries TRBV2 and TRBJ2-1, with D possibly TRBD2 on 6 matching bases. Germline CDR1 reads SNHLY; CDR2 reads FYNNEI. Trimming stripped 8 bases from V and 10 bases from J, with 21 bases between. There are 14 residues in the CDR3. The DNA of the CDR3 is TGTGCCAGCTTGGTTCCGGGAGTGTCCAACGAGCAGTTCTTC. Protein product: CASLVPGVSNEQFF.

J is TRBJ1-2 and V is TRBV5-4; no firm D call. The V gene's germline CDR1 is SGHNT and CDR2 YYREEE (reference sequence). V lost 0 bases, J lost 8 bases, and 11 bases lay in between. The CDR3 covers 13 residues. CDR3 DNA: TGTGCCAGCAGCTTGGAAGCGTACCAAGGCTACACCTTC. Protein sequence: CASSLEAYQGYTF.

This chain connects TRBV6-5 to TRBJ1-2; 10 bases line up with TRBD1. J lost 5 bases, V lost 6 bases, and 9 bases had no gene match. Germline CDR1 MNHEY, CDR2 SVGAGI. The CDR3 consists of 15 residues. The CDR3 loop reads CASSVHGTGAYGYTF. The DNA of the CDR3 is TGTGCCAGCAGCGTGCACGGGACAGGGGCTTATGGCTACACCTTC.

The V and J genes are TRBV6-4 and TRBJ1-5; D is unresolved. V dropped 0 bases and J dropped 7 bases, with 7 bases sitting between them. The CDR3 sequence is 13 residues long. Germline V gene sequence: CDR1 MRHNA, CDR2 SNTAGT. The CDR3 DNA reads as TGTGCCAGCAGTGACTCCCCGGGGCAGCCCCAGCATTTT. As protein: CASSDSPGQPQHF.

This clone appeared a single time. The chain joins TRBV5-6 to TRBJ2-1; 9 bases line up with TRBD2. The V gene's germline CDR1 is SGHDT and CDR2 YYEEEE. V lost 4 bases to trimming and J lost 9 bases; unmatched junction nucleotides: 14. The CDR3 spans 16 residues. CDR3 sequence (DNA): TGTGCCAGCAGCAACCCGGGACTAGCATCCGCGAGTGAGCAGTTCTTC. This gives the protein CASSNPGLASASEQFF.

On this clone itself: A read error likely explains this, since a far larger clone differs by one base. V usage is TRBV6-4 and J usage is TRBJ2-1, with 8 bases identical to TRBD2. Germline CDR1 reads MRHNA; CDR2 reads SNTAGT. The CDR3 consists of 12 residues. This chain's CDR3 is CASCERENEQFF. The DNA of the CDR3 is TGTGCCAGCTGTGAGCGGGAGAATGAGCAGTTCTTC.

The sample holds a few counts of this clone. This rearrangement joins TRBV28 to TRBJ2-7; D is uncertain. Germline CDR1 reads MDHEN; CDR2 reads SYDVKM. V was clipped by 7 bases and J by 2 bases, with 12 bases between them. This CDR3 spans 13 amino acids. DNA of the CDR3: TGTGCCAGCAAAAGACTGACCGCCTACGAGCAGTACTTC. Amino acids: CASKRLTAYEQYF.

The chain couples TRBV20-1 to TRBJ1-1; D is unclear. Per germline, CDR1 DFQATT and CDR2 SNEGSKA (reference sequence). Trimming took off 6 bases at V and 0 bases at J, with 5 bases between the two ends. The CDR3 runs 11 residues. The CDR3 region is CSASLNTEAFF. In DNA, the CDR3 is TGCAGTGCATCATTGAACACTGAAGCTTTCTTT.

The J gene is TRBJ2-2, the V gene TRBV9, with 9 positions matching TRBD2. The germline gives CDR1 SGDLS, CDR2 YYNGEE. The CDR3 has 14 amino acids. V lost 6 bases, J lost 2 bases, and 2 bases stayed unmatched. CDR3 nucleotide sequence: TGTGCCAGCACCGGGACTAGCAACACCGGGGAGCTGTTTTTT. Its protein product is CASTGTSNTGELFF.